The present T cell receptor (beta chain) was sequenced within a study of T-cell reconstitution after alpha-beta-depleted transplantation in children. V was pared by 3 bases and J by 0 bases, with 7 bases between. Germline V gene lookup returns CDR1 MGHRA and CDR2 YSYEKL. This CDR3 has 14 residues. Researchers prepared the TCRbeta library using unique molecular identifiers, the study reports. TCRdb used MiXCR to reprocess the PCR reads, holding one entry per CDR3 protein. The sample holds 780,000 or so distinct CDR3 sequences, around 15% seen once. Study-wide points: Surviving recipient cells, namely T cells and thymic progenitors, were the source of high day-60 TCRbeta diversity in some patients.

This clonotype was picked up a small number of times. What it binds is not known. The V call is TRBV4-1, the J call TRBJ2-3; no definite D call. The TCR originated in a male patient aged 10 to 17 who had a stem cell transplant for acute lymphoblastic leukemia, so the T cells may come from the graft donor. Sequenced material: PBMCs, mostly from graft donor cells, taken 360 days after TCRalphabeta/CD19-depleted stem cell transplant. The CDR3 DNA sequence: TGCGCCAGCAGCCAGGTTCCTAGCACAGATACGCAGTATTTT. Encoded protein: CASSQVPSTDTQYF.